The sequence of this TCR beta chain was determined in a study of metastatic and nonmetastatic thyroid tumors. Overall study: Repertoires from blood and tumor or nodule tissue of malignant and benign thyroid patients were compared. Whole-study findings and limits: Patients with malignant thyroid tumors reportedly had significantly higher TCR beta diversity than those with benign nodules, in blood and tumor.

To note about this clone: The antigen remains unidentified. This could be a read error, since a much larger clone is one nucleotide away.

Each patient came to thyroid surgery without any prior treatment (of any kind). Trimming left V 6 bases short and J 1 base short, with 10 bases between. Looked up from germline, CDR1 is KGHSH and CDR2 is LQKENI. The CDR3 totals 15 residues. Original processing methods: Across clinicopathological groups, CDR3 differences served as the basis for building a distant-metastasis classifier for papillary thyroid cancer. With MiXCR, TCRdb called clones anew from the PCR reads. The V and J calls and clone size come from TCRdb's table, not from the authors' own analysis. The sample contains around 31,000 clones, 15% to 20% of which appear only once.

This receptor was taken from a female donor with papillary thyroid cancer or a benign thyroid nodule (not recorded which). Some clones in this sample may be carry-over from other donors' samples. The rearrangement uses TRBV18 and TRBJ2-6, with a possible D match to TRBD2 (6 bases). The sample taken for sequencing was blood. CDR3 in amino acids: CASSPGRSGANVLTF. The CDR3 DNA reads TGTGCCAGCTCCCCAGGGAGGTCTGGGGCCAACGTCCTGACTTTC.